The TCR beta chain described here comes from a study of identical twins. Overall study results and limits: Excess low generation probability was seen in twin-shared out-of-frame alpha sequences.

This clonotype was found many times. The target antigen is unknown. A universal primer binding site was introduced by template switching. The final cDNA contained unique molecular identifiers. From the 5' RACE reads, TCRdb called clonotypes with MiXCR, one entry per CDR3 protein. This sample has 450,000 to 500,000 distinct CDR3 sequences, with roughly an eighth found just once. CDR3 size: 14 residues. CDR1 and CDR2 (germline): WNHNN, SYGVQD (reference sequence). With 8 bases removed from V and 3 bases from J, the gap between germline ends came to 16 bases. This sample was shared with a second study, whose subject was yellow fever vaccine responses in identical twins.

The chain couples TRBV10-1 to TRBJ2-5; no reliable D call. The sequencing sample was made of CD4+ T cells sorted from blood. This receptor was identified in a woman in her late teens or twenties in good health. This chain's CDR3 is CASGRVVRKETQYF. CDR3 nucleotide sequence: TGCGCCAGCGGCCGAGTAGTTAGAAAAGAGACCCAGTACTTC.